This T cell receptor (beta chain) was profiled in a study of T-cell reconstitution after alpha-beta-depleted transplantation in children. Study observations and caveats: T cells produced anew were the main source of T-cell counts and diversity one year after transplant.

Details on this clonotype: Its target is not known.

Preparing the TCRbeta library involved the use of unique molecular identifiers. TCRdb redid the calling of the PCR reads with MiXCR, one entry per CDR3 protein. The sample records 550,000 to 600,000 distinct CDR3 sequences, 20% to 25% being singletons. Trimming cost V 1 base and J 0 bases, with 5 bases left between them. Per germline, CDR1 SGHRS and CDR2 YFSETQ. This CDR3 contains 13 residues. The source material was PBMCs, mostly from graft donor cells, sampled 360 days after TCRalphabeta/CD19-depleted stem cell transplant. This receptor was taken from a boy in the first two years of life who had a stem cell transplant for acute myeloid leukemia, so the T cells may come from the graft donor. The chain joins TRBV5-1 to TRBJ2-7; D is uncertain. CDR3 DNA: TGCGCCAGCAGCTTGACAGTCTCCTACGAGCAGTACTTC. Protein: CASSLTVSYEQYF.